This TCR beta chain derives from a study of tissue T cells after allogeneic stem cell transplantation. Note on this clone: What it binds is unknown. The genes and germline here are from mouse. The read ends 1 residue early relative to the CDR3; the germline J gene fills the gap.

Study results and caveats: This small cohort was clinically heterogeneous, and sampling depth was a limitation. Anatomically similar tissues had similar TCR repertoires within each patient. Across patients, clones rarely overlapped, yet motif clusters were shared tissue-specifically.

Method: immunoSEQ multiplex PCR; TCRdb's copy keeps in-frame clones and lacks some. The sample consists of about 5,500 clones, roughly half of them appearing once. As for time point: mouse harvest day 7 after allogeneic transplant. Each mouse received 10^7 T-cell-depleted marrow cells plus 10^6 splenic CD5+ T cells by tail vein. Mice had MHC-mismatched B6 into BALB/c GVHD, sampled day 7 or 14. Germline loops: CDR1 FNHDT, CDR2 SITEND (reference sequence). With V trimmed by 0 bases and J by 6 bases, 2 bases remained unmatched. The CDR3 runs 14 residues. The sequence was obtained from a female BALB/c mouse given C57BL/6 T cells with graft-versus-host disease after an allogeneic hematopoietic cell transplant. The chain carries TRBV19 and TRBJ2-1; 8 bases agree with TRBD2. Material: gut tissue. This chain's CDR3 is CASSIAGGFAEQFF. CDR3 bases read: TGTGCCAGCAGTATAGCTGGGGGGTTTGCTGAGCAGTTC.